This entry features one T cell receptor beta chain sequence. Its antigen is not identified. This entry belongs to a study of T cell repertoires in cytomegalovirus infection. Whole-study findings and limits: Within the response measured ex vivo, HLA-C-restricted CMV-specific TCR beta clonotypes were dominant.

MiXCR was run by TCRdb on the reads, yielding one entry per CDR3 protein. Altogether more than 650,000 distinct CDR3 sequences are present, about 40% being singletons, with the ten largest covering 2.5% to 3.5%. Trimming removed 1 base from V and 5 bases from J, with 17 bases in between. Germline CDR1 is WSHSY and CDR2 is SAAADI. The CDR3 contains 16 residues. The receptor was derived from a human donor in good health (CMV status not recorded). Some clones in this sample may be carry-over from other donors' samples. This rearrangement joins TRBV10-2 to TRBJ2-5, with D maybe TRBD2 (6 bases). The material sequenced was PBMCs. The CDR3 loop reads CASSEWDVRRAETQYF. Written as DNA, the CDR3 is TGCGCCAGCAGTGAGTGGGATGTCCGGAGGGCTGAGACCCAGTACTTC.